These 21 T cell receptor beta chains came from one sample sequenced in a study of T cells in Graves' hyperthyroidism and ophthalmopathy. Authors of the study amplified TCR beta CDR3 regions from RNA transcripts. RT-PCR in the first round (using the HTBI primer set) targeted the TCR CDR3. TCRdb re-analysed the multiplex PCR reads in MiXCR, keeping a single row per CDR3 protein. In the table there are 600,000 or so distinct CDR3 sequences, more than 45% of which are singletons. Sequenced sample: peripheral blood or thyroid tissue (not recorded which). Receptors originate from a woman aged 18-29 years with Graves' hyperthyroidism.

With respect to this clonotype: The junction differs from germline at one of its ends, possibly a read error. The chain recombines TRBV7-2 with TRBJ1-2; D not resolved. Looked up from germline, CDR1 is SGHTA and CDR2 is FQGNSA. The CDR3 has 14 amino acids. CDR3 region: CASSQRLSNYGYTF. The CDR3 region has the DNA TGCGCCAGCAGCCAAAGGCTTTCTAACTATGGCTACACCTTC. Together with reference TRBV7-2 and TRBJ1-2, the CDR3 gives the full variable domain: GAGVSQSPSNKVTEKGKDVELRCDPISGHTALYWYRQSLGQGLEFLIYFQGNSAPDKSGLPSDRFSAERTGGSVSTLTIQRTQQEDSAVYLCASSQRLSNYGYTFGSGTRLTVV.

This clonotype was seen at least ten times. This chain links TRBV14 with TRBJ1-1, with D unclear. The germline CDR1 and CDR2 sequences are SGHDN and FVKESK. The CDR3 is made up of 11 amino acids. Trimming took off 1 base at V and 11 bases at J, with 8 bases between the two ends. CDR3 region: CASSQGLEAFF. In nucleotides, the CDR3 is TGTGCCAGCAGCCAAGGACTGGAGGCTTTCTTT.

The V gene is TRBV7-8, the J gene TRBJ2-7; TRBD1 is a possible D gene (6 bases). Between the trimmed V and J ends, which lost 6 bases and 0 bases, there was a span of 15 bases. CDR1 is SGHVS and CDR2 is FQNEAQ in the germline V gene. This CDR3 spans 15 amino acids. The CDR3 here is CASSPQGEASYEQYF. Written as DNA, the CDR3 is TGTGCCAGCAGTCCACAGGGAGAGGCCTCCTACGAGCAGTACTTC.

V is TRBV20-1 and J is TRBJ2-7; 13 nucleotides line up with TRBD2. Germline V lookup: CDR1 DFQATT, CDR2 SNEGSKA (reference sequence). J gave up 3 bases and V 6 bases, and 5 bases lay outside the gene matches. This CDR3 contains 14 residues. The CDR3, as DNA: TGCAGTGCAGGACTAGCGGGAGATGTCTACGAGCAGTACTTC. Residues: CSAGLAGDVYEQYF.

This chain connects TRBV20-1 to TRBJ1-1, with 7 nucleotides matching TRBD1. Trimming cost V 6 bases and J 1 base; bases outside gene matches: 8. Germline assignment: CDR1 DFQATT and CDR2 SNEGSKA (reference sequence). The CDR3 runs 14 residues. The CDR3 DNA sequence: TGCAGTGCCCAAACGGGACAGCCGAACACTGAAGCTTTCTTT. Translating it yields CSAQTGQPNTEAFF.

This chain joins TRBV24-1 and TRBJ2-5, with D perhaps assigned TRBD1 or TRBD2 (6 bases each). There are 12 residues in the CDR3. The V end was cut by 3 bases, the J end by 7 bases, with 8 bases between. CDR1 is KGHDR, CDR2 SFDVKD, per germline. The CDR3 sequence is CATSDEGGTQYF. The CDR3 region has the DNA TGTGCCACCAGTGATGAGGGGGGGACCCAGTACTTC.

This clonotype was counted a few times. The chain couples TRBV5-8 to TRBJ1-1, with D hard to call. V lost 5 bases, J lost 4 bases, and 15 bases lay in between. The CDR3 extends over 14 amino acids. Germline assignment: CDR1 SGHTS and CDR2 YDEGEE. The CDR3 DNA is TGTGCCAGCAGGGCGATTGGGTGGGGCACTGAAGCTTTCTTT. Translation gives CASRAIGWGTEAFF. The full variable domain, in which reference TRBV5-8 and TRBJ1-1 provide the parts outside the CDR3, is EAGVTQSPTHLIKTRGQQATLRCSPISGHTSVYWYQQALGLGLQFLLWYDEGEERNRGNFPPRFSGRQFPNYSSELNVNALELEDSALYLCASRAIGWGTEAFFGQGTRLTVV.

This clonotype came up many times. The chain employs TRBV2 and TRBJ1-1; D gene ambiguous. Germline V CDR1 and CDR2: SNHLY, FYNNEI. Trimming removed 1 base from V and 4 bases from J, with 10 bases in between. CDR3 length equals 14 residues. Here the CDR3 DNA reads TGTGCCAGCAGTGAAGAGAGGGAGAGCACTGAAGCTTTCTTT. Its protein is CASSEERESTEAFF.

The chain links TRBV25-1 to TRBJ1-4; D is uncertain. Germline assignment: CDR1 MGHDK and CDR2 SYGVNS. The CDR3 is made up of 15 amino acids. With 3 bases removed from V and 8 bases from J, the gap between germline ends came to 16 bases. CDR3 amino acids: CASSDHRSPWEKLFF. CDR3 coding DNA: TGTGCCAGCAGTGACCACCGGTCCCCGTGGGAAAAACTGTTTTTT.

The genes are TRBV15 and TRBJ1-1; D gene uncertain. This CDR3 is built from 14 residues. Germline CDR1 reads LNHNV; CDR2 reads YYDKDF (reference sequence). V was clipped by 3 bases and J by 3 bases, with 11 bases between them. For the CDR3, the DNA is TGTGCCACCAGCAGTGCCACAGTAGACACTGAAGCTTTCTTT. It translates to CATSSATVDTEAFF.

V usage is TRBV19 and J usage is TRBJ2-5, with 7 positions matching TRBD1. Germline V lookup: CDR1 LNHDA, CDR2 SQIVND (reference sequence). The CDR3 extends over 13 amino acids. The junction had 8 bases not matched to a gene; V was cut back by 9 bases and J by 4 bases. CDR3 sequence: CASRHTGAETQYF. The DNA for the CDR3 is TGTGCCAGCAGGCATACAGGGGCAGAGACCCAGTACTTC.

The chain recombines TRBV7-3 with TRBJ2-6, with D possibly being TRBD1 (6 bases). CDR3 length equals 18 residues. V dropped 2 bases and J dropped 3 bases, with 17 bases sitting between them. The germline CDR1 and CDR2 sequences are SGHTA and FQGTGA. CDR3 nucleotides: TGTGCCAGCAGCTTAGGTTGGGCACAGGGAGATGGGGCCAACGTCCTGACTTTC. It codes for CASSLGWAQGDGANVLTF.

Details on this clonotype: No conserved phenylalanine or tryptophan is present at the end of the CDR3, so a read error is the likely explanation. This rearrangement joins TRBV5-1 to TRBJ1-1; unclear D gene. This CDR3 is built from 13 residues. The V gene lost 4 bases and the J gene lost 3 bases, with 10 bases spanning the gap. Germline V gives CDR1 SGHRS, CDR2 YFSETQ. The CDR3 is CASSEEVDTEAFL. CDR3 in DNA: TGCGCCAGCAGCGAAGAGGTAGACACTGAAGCTTTCCTT.

This clonotype was counted between two and nine times. The chain recombines TRBV29-1 with TRBJ2-2, with 12 positions matching TRBD2. Germline V lookup: CDR1 SQVTM, CDR2 ANQGSEA. V was pared by 7 bases and J by 5 bases, with 8 bases of the junction left unmatched. This CDR3 contains 15 residues. The CDR3 loop reads CSARLAGVVTGELFF. Written as DNA, the CDR3 is TGCAGCGCTAGACTAGCGGGAGTGGTTACCGGGGAGCTGTTTTTT.

The table lists this clonotype with a few counts. The chain uses TRBV2 and TRBJ2-5, with TRBD2 identical over 7 bases. The CDR3 covers 15 residues. V dropped 4 bases and J dropped 1; count of bases not matched to a gene: 6. Germline values: CDR1 SNHLY, CDR2 FYNNEI. The CDR3 bases are TGTGCCAGCAGTGTACGGGGGAGGGTCCAAGAGACCCAGTACTTC. This codes for CASSVRGRVQETQYF.

The chain uses TRBV6-1 and TRBJ1-5; D not resolved. V lost 6 bases, J lost 4 bases, and 16 bases lay in between. The CDR3 is 15 residues long. Per germline, CDR1 MNHNS and CDR2 SASEGT. In DNA, the CDR3 is TGTGCCAGCAGCCAGCCGGGCTCGCGGAATCAGCCCCAGCATTTT. Its translation is CASSQPGSRNQPQHF.

This clonotype was observed many times. The rearrangement uses TRBV24-1 and TRBJ2-5, with D possibly called TRBD1 or TRBD2 (5 bases each). Trimming took 3 bases from V and 5 from J, leaving 15 bases between them. The CDR3 totals 15 residues. CDR1 and CDR2 (germline): KGHDR, SFDVKD. The CDR3 spells CATSDPGTEVETQYF. The CDR3 DNA reads TGTGCCACCAGTGATCCCGGGACGGAGGTGGAGACCCAGTACTTC.

V and J are TRBV24-1 and TRBJ1-5; 8 positions match TRBD1. The germline V gene has CDR1 KGHDR and CDR2 SFDVKD. This CDR3 spans 14 amino acids. The V segment lost 9 bases and the J segment 3 bases; nucleotides outside the gene matches: 6. CDR3 coding DNA: TGTGCCACCTCGGACAGGGCAAACAATCAGCCCCAGCATTTT. Protein: CATSDRANNQPQHF.

About this clonotype itself: The conserved phenylalanine or tryptophan normally closing the CDR3 is absent here, so this likely arose from a read error. The V gene is TRBV20-1, the J gene TRBJ1-5; TRBD1 might be the D (5 bases). This CDR3 region has 14 residues. The V gene's germline CDR1 is DFQATT and CDR2 SNEGSKA (reference sequence). V lost 0 bases to trimming and J lost 7 bases, with 13 bases between them. The CDR3: CSARESGTKQPQHS. CDR3 DNA: TGCAGTGCTAGAGAGAGTGGGACGAAGCAGCCCCAGCATTCT.

V usage is TRBV7-9 and J usage is TRBJ2-1; D call uncertain. There are 15 residues in the CDR3. Germline loops: CDR1 SEHNR, CDR2 FQNEAQ (reference sequence). V lost 3 bases, J lost 0 bases, and 9 bases lay in between. The CDR3 coding sequence is TGTGCCAGCAGCTTGTCAGTAATCTCCTACAATGAGCAGTTCTTC. Translating gives CASSLSVISYNEQFF.

This chain joins TRBV2 and TRBJ1-6; TRBD1 might be the D (5 bases). CDR1 is SNHLY and CDR2 is FYNNEI in the germline V gene. The length of the CDR3 is 13 residues. Trimming took off 4 bases at V and 8 bases at J, with 9 bases between the two ends. CDR3 DNA: TGTGCCAGCAGTGGACAGTCGGATTCACCCCTCCACTTT. Protein product: CASSGQSDSPLHF. Complete variable domain (other parts from reference TRBV2 and TRBJ1-6): EPEVTQTPSHQVTQMGQEVILRCVPISNHLYFYWYRQILGQKVEFLVSFYNNEISEKSEIFDDQFSVERPDGSNFTLKIRSTKLEDSAMYFCASSGQSDSPLHFGNGTRLTVT.